This TCR beta chain appears in the sequencing data of a study of T cell clonality in common variable immunodeficiency. This clone showed up just a few times. Its matching antigen is unknown. The observed sequence ends 3 residues before the CDR3 terminus, with the missing tail filled in from the germline J gene. The method was immunoSEQ multiplex PCR; TCRdb's version includes in-frame clones alone and lacks a portion of them. This sample has just over 15,000 clones, each found more than once. This CDR3 has 14 residues. V shed 3 bases and J shed 1 base, with 6 bases lying between them. Germline V gives CDR1 KGHSH, CDR2 LQKENI. Study-wide points: Fewer deletions and N-nucleotide insertions were reportedly seen in common variable immunodeficiency TCR beta sequences.

The receptor comes from a human donor with common variable immunodeficiency. Sequenced input: peripheral blood mononuclear cells. This rearrangement joins TRBV18 to TRBJ2-2; unclear D gene. The sequenced CDR3 bases are TGTGCCAGCTCACCGTTTAGGAACACCGGGGAG. Protein sequence: CASSPFRNTGE. The entire CDR3 reads CASSPFRNTGELFF.